The 18 T cell receptor beta chains presented below share a single source sample, sequenced in a study of Graves' ophthalmopathy and Graves' hyperthyroidism. For repertoire sequencing, the TCR beta CDR3 regions were amplified from RNA transcripts. In the first round, RT-PCR was carried out with HTBI primers, and a multiplex PCR formed the second round. TCRdb redid the calling of the multiplex PCR reads with MiXCR, one entry per CDR3 protein. The data hold over 650,000 distinct CDR3 sequences, with about 41% observed a single time. The specimen sequenced was peripheral blood. Receptors were obtained from an adult man with Graves' ophthalmopathy.

The J gene is TRBJ2-7, the V gene TRBV5-6, with 7 bases aligning to TRBD1. Per germline, CDR1 SGHDT and CDR2 YYEEEE. J lost 5 bases, V lost 3 bases, and 11 bases had no gene match. The CDR3 has 15 amino acids. In nucleotides, the CDR3 is TGTGCCAGCAGCTCCCCCAGACAGGGTAAGAACGAGCAGTACTTC. The encoded protein is CASSSPRQGKNEQYF.

V gene TRBV25-1 combines with J gene TRBJ1-2; unclear D gene. Trimming shortened V by 6 bases and J by 4 bases, and 18 bases separated the two germline ends. The length of the CDR3 is 15 residues. Looked up from germline, CDR1 is MGHDK and CDR2 is SYGVNS. This chain's CDR3 is CASSVERRSLYGYTF. CDR3 in DNA: TGTGCCAGCAGCGTGGAACGGAGGAGCCTCTATGGCTACACCTTC.

This clonotype was detected only a few times. The chain is built from TRBV5-4 and TRBJ1-1; TRBD1 agrees at 9 bases. CDR1 SGHNT and CDR2 YYREEE come from the germline V gene (reference sequence). The junction had 6 bases not matched to a gene; V was cut back by 7 bases and J by 2 bases. This CDR3 region has 14 residues. CDR3 residues: CASWDRDFNTEAFF. The CDR3 bases are TGTGCCAGCTGGGACAGGGATTTTAACACTGAAGCTTTCTTT.

This clonotype showed up just once. A single base separates this from a much larger clone, so it may be a read error. This chain links TRBV20-1 with TRBJ2-7; 8 positions agree with TRBD2. Per the germline V gene, CDR1 is DFQATT and CDR2 is SNEGSKA (reference sequence). J gave up 3 bases and V 1 base, and 2 bases lay outside the gene matches. This CDR3 is 13 amino acids long. The CDR3 coding sequence is TGCAGTGCTAGAGTGCTAGCGGGCTACGAGCAGTACGTC. As protein: CSARVLAGYEQYV.

The chain recombines TRBV15 with TRBJ1-5, with unresolved D. V dropped 3 bases and J dropped 9 bases, with 12 bases sitting between them. The germline V gene encodes CDR1 LNHNV and CDR2 YYDKDF (reference sequence). CDR3 length: 13 amino acids. This CDR3 is CATSSSLEGPQHF. In DNA form, the CDR3 reads TGTGCCACCAGCAGCTCCCTCGAGGGGCCCCAGCATTTT. Filled out from reference TRBV15 and TRBJ1-5, the complete variable domain reads DAMVIQNPRYQVTQFGKPVTLSCSQTLNHNVMYWYQQKSSQAPKLLFHYYDKDFNNEADTPDNFQSRRPNTSFCFLDIRSPGLGDTAMYLCATSSSLEGPQHFGDGTRLSIL.

This clonotype was seen repeatedly, ten times or more. This rearrangement joins TRBV19 to TRBJ1-1; D is perhaps TRBD1 (5 bases). Trimming stripped 7 bases from V and 1 base from J, with 22 bases between. Looked up from germline, CDR1 is LNHDA and CDR2 is SQIVND (reference sequence). This CDR3 comprises 17 residues. The CDR3 nucleotides are TGTGCCAGTAAATCAGGGTTCATGGAACAAGGGAACACTGAAGCTTTCTTT. Protein: CASKSGFMEQGNTEAFF.

This clonotype was recorded many times. The J gene is TRBJ2-7, the V gene TRBV29-1; a possible D gene is TRBD2 (7 bases). Germline V gene sequence: CDR1 SQVTM, CDR2 ANQGSEA. V lost 0 bases to trimming and J lost 9 bases, with 12 bases between them. The CDR3 spans 12 residues. CDR3 in DNA: TGCAGCGTTGAAGATTGGGAGGGGGTGCAGTACTTC. This gives the protein CSVEDWEGVQYF.

This sequence joins TRBV29-1 and TRBJ1-1; D gene unclear. The V gene's germline CDR1 is SQVTM and CDR2 ANQGSEA. This CDR3 comprises 13 residues. The germline V and J ends were trimmed by 6 bases and 0 bases, with 11 bases remaining between them. CDR3 DNA sequence: TGCAGCGTGAGGGTGGAGATGAACACTGAAGCTTTCTTT. Translation gives CSVRVEMNTEAFF.

This clonotype was counted many times. This chain joins TRBV25-1 and TRBJ2-2, with no clear D. V was shortened by 2 bases and J by 7 bases, with 14 bases between the two germline ends. The CDR3 is made up of 15 amino acids. From germline, CDR1 is MGHDK and CDR2 SYGVNS. The CDR3 here is CASSETNSRYGELFF. The CDR3 bases are TGTGCCAGCAGTGAAACGAACAGTCGCTACGGGGAGCTGTTTTTT.

For this clonotype: At one end the junction does not follow the germline gene, possibly because of a read error. The chain has TRBV9 and TRBJ2-5, with TRBD2 matching 12 bases. The germline V gene encodes CDR1 SGDLS and CDR2 YYNGEE. The CDR3 length is 11 residues. The CDR3 coding sequence is TGTGCCAGCAGCCCCTTGACTAGCGGGGGCTTC. This codes for CASSPLTSGGF.

This clonotype showed up many times. V is TRBV19 and J is TRBJ1-2; 7 nucleotides match TRBD1. The V gene's germline CDR1 is LNHDA and CDR2 SQIVND (reference sequence). V lost 8 bases, J lost 3 bases, and 12 bases stayed unmatched. The CDR3 sequence is 15 residues long. The CDR3 is CASGQPGQPHYGYTF. The CDR3 region has the DNA TGTGCCAGTGGACAACCGGGACAGCCTCACTATGGCTACACCTTC. Full variable domain (outside the CDR3, taken from reference TRBV19 and TRBJ1-2): DGGITQSPKYLFRKEGQNVTLSCEQNLNHDAMYWYRQDPGQGLRLIYYSQIVNDFQKGDIAEGYSVSREKKESFPLTVTSAQKNPTAFYLCASGQPGQPHYGYTFGSGTRLTVV.

The rearrangement uses TRBV2 and TRBJ1-5, with 8 nucleotides matching TRBD1. CDR3 length: 14 residues. Germline CDR1 reads SNHLY; CDR2 reads FYNNEI. V shed 5 bases, J shed 5 bases, and the junction held 5 bases outside the gene matches. The CDR3 sequence: CASSSDRAYQPQHF. As DNA, the CDR3 is TGTGCCAGCAGTTCGGACAGGGCTTATCAGCCCCAGCATTTT.

This clonotype was found many times. The V gene is TRBV15, the J gene TRBJ2-7; the D gene is possibly TRBD1 (6 bases). Germline CDR1 is LNHNV and CDR2 is YYDKDF (reference sequence). The V and J ends lost 0 bases and 4 bases respectively, with 13 bases between them. This CDR3 contains 15 residues. The CDR3, as DNA: TGTGCCACCAGCAGAGATCGGACAGTGGTTTACGAGCAGTACTTC. Protein product: CATSRDRTVVYEQYF.

This clonotype was counted at least ten times. J is TRBJ2-6 and V is TRBV7-9; 8 nucleotides match TRBD2. The germline V gene has CDR1 SEHNR and CDR2 FQNEAQ (reference sequence). The trim removed 4 bases at V and 4 bases at J, leaving 6 bases unmatched. The CDR3 contains 16 residues. This chain's CDR3 is CASSSGRGAGANVLTF. CDR3 DNA sequence: TGTGCCAGCAGCTCCGGGAGGGGGGCCGGGGCCAACGTCCTGACTTTC.

In regard to this clonotype: A much more abundant neighbour one base away suggests this may be a read error. The rearrangement joins TRBV7-9 to TRBJ1-5; D call uncertain. The CDR3 contains 15 residues. Per germline, CDR1 SEHNR and CDR2 FQNEAQ (reference sequence). The CDR3 here is CAISQVHTSNQPQHF. CDR3 sequence (DNA): TGTGCCATCAGCCAAGTTCACACTAGCAATCAGCCCCAGCATTTT. The variable domain in full, with the rest retrieved from reference TRBV7-9 and TRBJ1-5, is DTGVSQNPRHKITKRGQNVTFRCDPISEHNRLYWYRQTLGQGPEFLTYFQNEAQLEKSRLLSDRFSAERPKGSFSTLEIQRTEQGDSAMYLCAISQVHTSNQPQHFGDGTRLSIL.

In this sample, this clonotype turned up many times. The chain has TRBV6-5 and TRBJ1-1; D is unresolved. Trimming took 0 bases from V and 3 from J, leaving 8 bases between them. The CDR3 has 14 amino acids. From germline, CDR1 is MNHEY and CDR2 SVGAGI. CDR3 nucleotides: TGTGCCAGCAGTTACTCGATCCGATACACTGAAGCTTTCTTT. The encoded protein is CASSYSIRYTEAFF.

This clonotype was seen repeatedly, ten times or more. The chain is built from TRBV9 and TRBJ1-2, with TRBD1 matching 8 bases. V was pared by 7 bases and J by 4 bases, with 12 bases of the junction left unmatched. This CDR3 is 15 amino acids long. In germline, CDR1 is SGDLS, CDR2 YYNGEE. The CDR3 region has the DNA TGTGCCAGCTCAAAGAGGGGACAGGCTACCTATGGCTACACCTTC. This gives the protein CASSKRGQATYGYTF.

This clonotype was observed at least ten times. The J gene is TRBJ1-1, the V gene TRBV7-8; 7 bases match TRBD1. The junction had 7 bases not matched to a gene; V was cut back by 5 bases and J by 4 bases. The CDR3 sequence is 14 residues long. Per the germline V gene, CDR1 is SGHVS and CDR2 is FQNEAQ. CDR3 DNA: TGTGCCAGCAGCCAACAGGGGAGGGTCACTGAAGCTTTCTTT. This sequence encodes CASSQQGRVTEAFF.